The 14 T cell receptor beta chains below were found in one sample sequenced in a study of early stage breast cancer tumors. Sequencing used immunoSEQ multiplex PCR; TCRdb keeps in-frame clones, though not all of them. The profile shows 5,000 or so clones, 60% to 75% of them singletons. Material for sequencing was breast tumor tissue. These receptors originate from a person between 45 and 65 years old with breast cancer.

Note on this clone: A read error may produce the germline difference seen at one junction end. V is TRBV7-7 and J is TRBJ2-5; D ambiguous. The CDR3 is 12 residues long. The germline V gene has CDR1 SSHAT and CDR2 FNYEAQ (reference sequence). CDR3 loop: CASSTDQETQYF. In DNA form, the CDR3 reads TGTGCTAGCAGCACCGATCAAGAGACCCAGTACTTC. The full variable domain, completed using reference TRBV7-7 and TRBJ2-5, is GAGVSQSPRYKVTKRGQDVTLRCDPISSHATLYWYQQALGQGPEFLTYFNYEAQPDKSGLPSDRFSAERPEGSISTLTIQRTEQRDSAMYRCASSTDQETQYFGPGTRLLVL.

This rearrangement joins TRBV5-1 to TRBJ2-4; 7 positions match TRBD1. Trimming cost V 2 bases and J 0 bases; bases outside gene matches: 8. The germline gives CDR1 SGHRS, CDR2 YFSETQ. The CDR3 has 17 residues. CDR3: CASSFVPGQLAKNIQYF. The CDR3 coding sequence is TGCGCCAGCAGCTTCGTACCGGGACAGCTAGCCAAAAACATTCAGTACTTC.

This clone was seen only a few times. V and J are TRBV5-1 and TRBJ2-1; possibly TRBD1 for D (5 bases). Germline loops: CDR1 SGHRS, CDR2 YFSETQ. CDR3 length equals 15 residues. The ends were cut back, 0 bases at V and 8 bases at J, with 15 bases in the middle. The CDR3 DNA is TGCGCCAGCAGCTTGGAGGGGCTAGATCTCGATGAGCAGTTCTTC. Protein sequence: CASSLEGLDLDEQFF.

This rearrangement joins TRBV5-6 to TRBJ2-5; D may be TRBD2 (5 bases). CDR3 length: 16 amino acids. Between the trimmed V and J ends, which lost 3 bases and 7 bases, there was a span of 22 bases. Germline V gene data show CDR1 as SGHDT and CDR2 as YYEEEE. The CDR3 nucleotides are TGTGCCAGCAGCTCCCCCGGACTGCACGGAGCGTTGACCCAGTACTTC. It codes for CASSSPGLHGALTQYF.

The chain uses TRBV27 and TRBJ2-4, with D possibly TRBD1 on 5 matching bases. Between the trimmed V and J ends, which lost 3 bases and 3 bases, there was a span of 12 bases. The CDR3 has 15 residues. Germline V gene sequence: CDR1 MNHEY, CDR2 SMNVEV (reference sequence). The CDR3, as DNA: TGTGCCAGCAGTTTTGCCCCCCAGGGCAAAAACATTCAGTACTTC. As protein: CASSFAPQGKNIQYF.

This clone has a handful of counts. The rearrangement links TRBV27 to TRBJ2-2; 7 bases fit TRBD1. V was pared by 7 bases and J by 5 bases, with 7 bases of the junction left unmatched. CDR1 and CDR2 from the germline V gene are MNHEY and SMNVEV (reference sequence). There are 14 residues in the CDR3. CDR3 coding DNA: TGTGCCAGCACCAGGGGGTACCCTACCGGGGAGCTGTTTTTT. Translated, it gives CASTRGYPTGELFF.

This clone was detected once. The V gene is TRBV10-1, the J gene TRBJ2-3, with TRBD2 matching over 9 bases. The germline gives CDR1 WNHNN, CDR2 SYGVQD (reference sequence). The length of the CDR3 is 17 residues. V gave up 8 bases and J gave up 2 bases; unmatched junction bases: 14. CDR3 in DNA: TGCGCCAGCCACGTTAGAGACCTAGCGGGGTACACAGATACGCAGTATTTT. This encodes CASHVRDLAGYTDTQYF.

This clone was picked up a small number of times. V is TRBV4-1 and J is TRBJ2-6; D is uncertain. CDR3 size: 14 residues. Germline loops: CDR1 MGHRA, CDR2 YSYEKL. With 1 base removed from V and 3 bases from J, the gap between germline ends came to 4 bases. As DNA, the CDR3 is TGCGCCAGCAGCCAAGGGCATGGGGCCAACGTCCTGACTTTC. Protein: CASSQGHGANVLTF.

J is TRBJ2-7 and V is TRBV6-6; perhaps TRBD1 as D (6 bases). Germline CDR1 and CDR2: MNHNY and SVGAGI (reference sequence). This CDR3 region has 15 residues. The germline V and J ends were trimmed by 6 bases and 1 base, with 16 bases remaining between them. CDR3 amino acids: CASSLNRDTSYEQYF. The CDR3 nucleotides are TGTGCCAGCAGCCTAAACCGGGACACGTCCTACGAGCAGTACTTC.

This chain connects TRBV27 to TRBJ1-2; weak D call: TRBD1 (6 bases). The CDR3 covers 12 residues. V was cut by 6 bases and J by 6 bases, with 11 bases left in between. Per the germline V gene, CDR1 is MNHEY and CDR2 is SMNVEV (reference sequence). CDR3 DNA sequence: TGTGCCAGCAGCCCTACAGGGAATGGCTACACCTTC. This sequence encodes CASSPTGNGYTF.

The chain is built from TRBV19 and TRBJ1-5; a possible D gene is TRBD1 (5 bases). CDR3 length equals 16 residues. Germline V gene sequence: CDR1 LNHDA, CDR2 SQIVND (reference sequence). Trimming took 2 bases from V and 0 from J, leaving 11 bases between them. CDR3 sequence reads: CASSIRGPYSNQPQHF. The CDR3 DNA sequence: TGTGCCAGTAGTATAAGGGGACCATATAGCAATCAGCCCCAGCATTTT.

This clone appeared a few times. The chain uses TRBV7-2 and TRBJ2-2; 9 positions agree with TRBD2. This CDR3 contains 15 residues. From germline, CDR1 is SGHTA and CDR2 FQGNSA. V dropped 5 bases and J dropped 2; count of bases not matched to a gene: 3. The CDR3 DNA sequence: TGTGCCAGCAGCCCGACTAGCGGAAACACCGGGGAGCTGTTTTTT. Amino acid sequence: CASSPTSGNTGELFF. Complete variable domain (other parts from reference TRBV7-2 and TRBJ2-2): GAGVSQSPSNKVTEKGKDVELRCDPISGHTALYWYRQSLGQGLEFLIYFQGNSAPDKSGLPSDRFSAERTGGSVSTLTIQRTQQEDSAVYLCASSPTSGNTGELFFGEGSRLTVL.

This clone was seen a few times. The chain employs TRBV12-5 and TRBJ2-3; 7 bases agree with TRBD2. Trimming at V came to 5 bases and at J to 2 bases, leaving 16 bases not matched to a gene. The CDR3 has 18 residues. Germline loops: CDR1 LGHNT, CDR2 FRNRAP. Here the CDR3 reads CASGTSAGVAVPTDTQYF. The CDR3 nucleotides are TGTGCTAGTGGTACCTCGGCGGGGGTTGCCGTCCCCACAGATACGCAGTATTTT.

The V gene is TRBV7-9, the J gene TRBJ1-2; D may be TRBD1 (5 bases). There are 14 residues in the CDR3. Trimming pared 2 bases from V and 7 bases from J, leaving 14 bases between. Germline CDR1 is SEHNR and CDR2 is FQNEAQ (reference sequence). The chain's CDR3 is CASSLPGFGGGYTF. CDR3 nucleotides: TGTGCCAGCAGCTTACCGGGCTTCGGGGGTGGCTACACCTTC.